One and the same sample provided the 27 T cell receptor beta chains below, sequenced in a study of T cell responses to AZD1222 COVID-19 vaccine. Method: immunoSEQ multiplex PCR; TCRdb's copy keeps in-frame clones and lacks some. Of fewer than 55,000 clones detected, approximately 83% appear once; the ten largest clones hold roughly half. The sequences come from peripheral blood, collected on day 0 of AZD1222 vaccination. The origin of the receptors is an adult in good health.

The chain is built from TRBV7-9 and TRBJ2-6; D gene unclear. Germline V gene lookup returns CDR1 SEHNR and CDR2 FQNEAQ (reference sequence). V was trimmed by 3 bases and J by 0 bases, leaving 12 bases between them. This CDR3 has 17 amino acids. CDR3 in DNA: TGTGCCAGCAGCTTTTCGAGGAGCGCCTCTGGGGCCAACGTCCTGACTTTC. Protein product: CASSFSRSASGANVLTF.

This clone was recorded once. The V call is TRBV19, the J call TRBJ1-5; 9 nucleotides line up with TRBD1. The CDR3 is 16 residues long. From germline, CDR1 is LNHDA and CDR2 SQIVND (reference sequence). Losses at the gene ends were 4 bases for V and 1 base for J; bases not matched to a gene: 5. The CDR3 sequence: CASSRQGQGSNQPQHF. CDR3 nucleotide sequence: TGTGCCAGTAGTAGACAGGGACAGGGAAGCAATCAGCCCCAGCATTTT.

For this clone: One end of the junction fails to match germline, which may point to a read error. The chain combines TRBV7-8 with TRBJ2-7; D assignment may be TRBD1 or TRBD2 (5 bases each). The CDR3 consists of 12 residues. The germline gives CDR1 SGHVS, CDR2 FQNEAQ. The CDR3, as DNA: TGTGCCAGCAGCTTAAGCCGGGACCCGAATGACTTC. Protein: CASSLSRDPNDF.

The chain links TRBV9 to TRBJ1-4; no clear D. V lost 0 bases and J lost 4, with 13 bases in between. The CDR3 contains 16 residues. Per the germline V gene, CDR1 is SGDLS and CDR2 is YYNGEE. CDR3 sequence: CASSVEVGQNNEKLFF. The CDR3, as DNA: TGTGCCAGCAGCGTAGAGGTTGGGCAGAATAATGAAAAACTGTTTTTT.

The chain links TRBV20-1 to TRBJ2-1, with a tentative D call TRBD1 (5 bases). This CDR3 has 12 residues. Trimming removed 3 bases from V and 8 bases from J, with 11 bases in between. Germline lookup yields CDR1 DFQATT and CDR2 SNEGSKA (reference sequence). CDR3 sequence reads: CSASSRVDEQFF. The CDR3 DNA reads as TGCAGTGCTAGTAGCAGGGTGGATGAGCAGTTCTTC.

The gene calls are TRBV9 and TRBJ2-2, with TRBD1 as a possible D gene (7 bases). This CDR3 contains 15 residues. Germline CDR1 SGDLS, CDR2 YYNGEE. V lost 0 bases and J 7 bases, leaving 13 bases between the germline ends. The CDR3 protein is CASSVVEGANGELFF. The CDR3 coding sequence is TGTGCCAGCAGCGTAGTGGAGGGGGCGAACGGGGAGCTGTTTTTT.

V usage is TRBV28 and J usage is TRBJ1-3; D is undetermined. The length of the CDR3 is 16 residues. CDR1 and CDR2 (germline): MDHEN, SYDVKM. V gave up 5 bases and J gave up 1 base, with 15 bases separating them. CDR3 in DNA: TGTGCCAGCAGTCCGTGGACGACTGTGTCTGGAAACACCATATATTTT. Translation: CASSPWTTVSGNTIYF.

This clone has only a few counts. This chain uses TRBV28 with TRBJ1-5; maybe TRBD1 (6 bases). CDR1 and CDR2 (germline): MDHEN, SYDVKM. The V end lost 5 bases, the J end lost 7 bases, and 12 bases lay between the germline ends. The CDR3 extends over 13 amino acids. CDR3 nucleotides: TGTGCCAGCAGTATACAGGGAGGACAGCCCCAGCATTTT. Translating it yields CASSIQGGQPQHF.

The chain uses TRBV24-1 and TRBJ1-1; no clear D. The CDR3 consists of 13 residues. The germline V and J ends were trimmed by 3 bases and 1 base, with 5 bases remaining between them. Germline lookup yields CDR1 KGHDR and CDR2 SFDVKD. Written as DNA, the CDR3 is TGTGCCACCAGTGATATGTGGAACACTGAAGCTTTCTTT. Translation: CATSDMWNTEAFF.

The chain has TRBV2 and TRBJ2-2, with TRBD2 matching 7 bases. The CDR3 length is 15 residues. The germline V gene has CDR1 SNHLY and CDR2 FYNNEI. The trim removed 2 bases at V and 7 bases at J, leaving 7 bases unmatched. The CDR3: CASSEWAGVIGELFF. The CDR3 DNA follows: TGTGCCAGCAGTGAATGGGCGGGAGTGATCGGGGAGCTGTTTTTT. Complete variable domain (other parts from reference TRBV2 and TRBJ2-2): EPEVTQTPSHQVTQMGQEVILRCVPISNHLYFYWYRQILGQKVEFLVSFYNNEISEKSEIFDDQFSVERPDGSNFTLKIRSTKLEDSAMYFCASSEWAGVIGELFFGEGSRLTVL.

The sample holds a few counts of this clone. V gene TRBV2 combines with J gene TRBJ2-1, with TRBD2 identical over 11 bases. Losses at the gene ends were 4 bases for V and 7 bases for J; bases not matched to a gene: 9. The CDR3 covers 16 residues. Per the germline V gene, CDR1 is SNHLY and CDR2 is FYNNEI. The CDR3 coding sequence is TGTGCCAGCAGTGGAGAACTAGCGGGAGTTGGAAATGAGCAGTTCTTC. Translated: CASSGELAGVGNEQFF.

The CDR3 DNA reads as TGTGCCATCAGTGGAGGGACAGATAGCAATCAGCCCCAGCATTTT. Translating it yields CAISGGTDSNQPQHF. The gene calls are TRBV10-3 and TRBJ1-5; 7 bases fit TRBD1. Germline assignment: CDR1 ENHRY and CDR2 SYGVKD. V was pared by 4 bases and J by 0 bases, with 3 bases of the junction left unmatched. This CDR3 is 15 amino acids long.

The rearrangement joins TRBV19 to TRBJ1-2, with 7 bases matching TRBD1. Germline V gene data show CDR1 as LNHDA and CDR2 as SQIVND (reference sequence). The CDR3 spans 14 residues. V trimming: 3 bases; J trimming: 4 bases; junction bases outside the gene matches: 5. CDR3 in amino acids: CASSIPRTGYGYTF. The CDR3 DNA sequence: TGTGCCAGTAGTATCCCCAGGACAGGCTATGGCTACACCTTC.

The chain has TRBV5-1 and TRBJ2-2; a weak D match, TRBD2 (5 bases). The V end was cut by 0 bases, the J end by 3 bases, with 12 bases between. CDR3 length equals 16 residues. CDR1 SGHRS and CDR2 YFSETQ come from the germline V gene. In nucleotides, the CDR3 is TGCGCCAGCAGCTTGGTCGGGGTCGGGTACACCGGGGAGCTGTTTTTT. This gives the protein CASSLVGVGYTGELFF.

J is TRBJ1-2 and V is TRBV6-6; TRBD1 agrees at 9 bases. After removal of 8 bases from V and 7 bases from J, the junction contained 5 bases not matched to a gene. Germline loops: CDR1 MNHNY, CDR2 SVGAGI (reference sequence). The CDR3 totals 12 residues. The CDR3: CASQGQGSGYTF. For the CDR3, the DNA is TGTGCCAGCCAGGGACAGGGCAGTGGCTACACCTTC.

CDR3 protein: CASSQDTGSGGELFF. In DNA form, the CDR3 reads TGTGCCAGCAGCCAAGATACAGGTTCTGGCGGGGAGCTGTTTTTT. The chain combines TRBV3-1 (or the pseudogene TRBV3-2) with TRBJ2-2, with D perhaps matching TRBD1 (5 bases). The CDR3 is 15 residues long. The V end lost 0 bases, the J end lost 7 bases, and 12 bases lay between the germline ends. The germline V gene encodes CDR1 LGHDT and CDR2 YNNKEL (reference sequence).

The gene calls are TRBV7-2 and TRBJ2-3, with TRBD1 matching 8 bases. CDR1 is SGHTA, CDR2 FQGNSA, per germline. The CDR3 runs to 12 residues. The ends lost 5 bases at V and 12 bases at J; junction bases unmatched: 7. CDR3 nucleotides: TGTGCCAGCAGCCCAAGGACAGGGACTCAGTATTTT. Translating it yields CASSPRTGTQYF.

Here the CDR3 DNA reads TGTGCCAGCAGCGAAACTAGCGGGGTCTACAATGAGCAGTTCTTC. Its protein product is CASSETSGVYNEQFF. The V call is TRBV7-9, the J call TRBJ2-1; TRBD2 matches at 10 bases. The CDR3 runs to 15 residues. V shed 5 bases and J 3 bases; nucleotides not matched to a gene: 4. From germline, CDR1 is SEHNR and CDR2 FQNEAQ (reference sequence).

This clone has a single count. The chain employs TRBV18 and TRBJ2-2; D ambiguous. The CDR3 extends over 14 amino acids. Trimming took off 2 bases at V and 2 bases at J, with 6 bases between the two ends. CDR1 is KGHSH and CDR2 is LQKENI in the germline V gene. The CDR3 sequence: CASSPATNTGELFF. CDR3 nucleotide sequence: TGTGCCAGCTCACCAGCGACCAACACCGGGGAGCTGTTTTTT.

The chain uses TRBV5-6 and TRBJ1-5, with TRBD1 matching over 7 bases. This CDR3 has 15 residues. Germline CDR1 SGHDT, CDR2 YYEEEE. The V gene end was trimmed by 2 bases and the J gene end by 2 bases; junction bases not matched to a gene: 4. CDR3 nucleotide sequence: TGTGCCAGCAGCTTAGACAGGGAGGGCAATCAGCCCCAGCATTTT. Protein: CASSLDREGNQPQHF.

This chain links TRBV19 with TRBJ2-1; TRBD1 matches at 9 bases. The CDR3 extends over 13 amino acids. J gave up 7 bases and V 5 bases, and 3 bases lay outside the gene matches. Germline CDR1 LNHDA, CDR2 SQIVND (reference sequence). The CDR3 loop is CASSWDRENEQFF. CDR3 DNA: TGTGCCAGTAGTTGGGACAGGGAGAATGAGCAGTTCTTC.

V gene TRBV12-3 or TRBV12-4 combines with J gene TRBJ2-3; D remains ambiguous. Trimming left V 7 bases short and J 0 bases short, with 2 bases between. The length of the CDR3 is 11 residues. CDR3 in amino acids: CASTSTDTQYF. DNA for the CDR3: TGTGCCAGCACAAGCACAGATACGCAGTATTTT.

The chain recombines TRBV7-6 with TRBJ2-1, with TRBD2 matching over 8 bases. V was pared by 5 bases and J by 7 bases, with 16 bases of the junction left unmatched. The CDR3 runs 17 residues. Germline lookup yields CDR1 SGHVS and CDR2 FNYEAQ. The CDR3 is CASSRRLAGLDFNEQFF. CDR3 coding DNA: TGTGCCAGCAGCCGAAGATTAGCGGGGCTTGACTTTAATGAGCAGTTCTTC.

This chain joins TRBV6-5 and TRBJ1-6; 11 nucleotides agree with TRBD1. CDR1 is MNHEY, CDR2 SVGAGI, per germline. This CDR3 region has 14 residues. The CDR3 is CVSNEDRGRSPLHF. In nucleotides, the CDR3 is TGTGTTTCGAATGAGGACAGGGGGCGATCACCCCTCCACTTT.

The chain is built from TRBV27 and TRBJ1-1, with D possibly matching TRBD1 (6 bases). Germline-derived CDR1 and CDR2 are MNHEY and SMNVEV (reference sequence). The V and J ends lost 8 bases and 3 bases respectively, with 22 bases between them. This CDR3 has 16 residues. CDR3 in DNA: TGTGCCAGCCTTAAACTGGGGGCTGGGGAGGACACTGAAGCTTTCTTT. Translating it yields CASLKLGAGEDTEAFF.

V gene TRBV7-8 combines with J gene TRBJ2-2, with TRBD2 as a possible D gene (6 bases). CDR1 is SGHVS and CDR2 is FQNEAQ in the germline V gene. The CDR3 is 17 amino acids. Trimming pared 1 base from V and 6 bases from J, leaving 18 bases between. The CDR3 DNA follows: TGTGCCAGCAGCTTAGGCGGGGCTAGCAGAGTCTCCGGGGAGCTGTTTTTT. This sequence encodes CASSLGGASRVSGELFF.

J is TRBJ2-6 and V is TRBV28; 7 nucleotides match TRBD1. With V trimmed by 5 bases and J by 0 bases, 7 bases remained unmatched. Germline values: CDR1 MDHEN, CDR2 SYDVKM. The CDR3 length is 17 residues. The DNA for the CDR3 is TGTGCCAGCAGTGACAGGGACAGCAACTCTGGGGCCAACGTCCTGACTTTC. It specifies CASSDRDSNSGANVLTF.